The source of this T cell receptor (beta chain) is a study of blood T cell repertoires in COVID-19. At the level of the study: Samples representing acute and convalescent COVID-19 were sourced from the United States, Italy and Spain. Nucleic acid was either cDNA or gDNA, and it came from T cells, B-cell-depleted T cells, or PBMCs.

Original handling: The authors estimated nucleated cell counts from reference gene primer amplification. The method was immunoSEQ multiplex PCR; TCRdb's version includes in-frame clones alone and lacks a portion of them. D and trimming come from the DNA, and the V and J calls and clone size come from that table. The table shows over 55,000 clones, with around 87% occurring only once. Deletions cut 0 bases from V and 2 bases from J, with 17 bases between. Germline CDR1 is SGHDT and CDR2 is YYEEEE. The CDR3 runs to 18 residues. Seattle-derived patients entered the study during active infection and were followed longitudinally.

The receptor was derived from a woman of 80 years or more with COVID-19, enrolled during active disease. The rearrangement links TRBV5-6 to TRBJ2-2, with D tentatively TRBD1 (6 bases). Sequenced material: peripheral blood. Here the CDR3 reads CASSLVYGRGDNTGELFF. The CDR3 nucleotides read TGTGCCAGCAGCTTGGTTTACGGCAGGGGCGATAACACCGGGGAGCTGTTTTTT.